The 20 T cell receptor beta chains reported below all come from one sample, sequenced in a study of T cell changes during pregnancy in multiple sclerosis. The assay was immunoSEQ multiplex PCR, and TCRdb's table has in-frame clones only and misses some. The table has approximately 59,000 clones, around nine tenths seen once. This sample comprised peripheral blood, obtained in the third trimester of pregnancy. The receptors were gathered from a female donor in good health, enrolled as a control in a pregnancy study.

This sequence joins TRBV6-6 and TRBJ2-1; TRBD2 aligns across 15 bases. CDR1 is MNHNY and CDR2 is SVGAGI in the germline V gene (reference sequence). The J segment lost 5 bases and the V segment lost 5 bases, leaving 4 bases of the junction unmatched. The CDR3 sequence is 16 residues long. Here the CDR3 DNA reads TGTGCCAGCAGTAAAAGGACTAGCGGGGGGGACAATGAGCAGTTCTTC. Its protein is CASSKRTSGGDNEQFF.

CDR3: CASSQSGGAADTQYF. The CDR3 nucleotides are TGCGCCAGCAGCCAGAGCGGGGGGGCAGCAGATACGCAGTATTTT. The rearrangement links TRBV4-3 to TRBJ2-3, with 10 bases that match TRBD2. From germline, CDR1 is LGHNA and CDR2 YSLEER. Losses at the gene ends were 3 bases for V and 4 bases for J; bases not matched to a gene: 4. The CDR3 runs to 15 residues.

The chain is built from TRBV5-4 and TRBJ2-1; D possibly corresponds to TRBD2 (6 bases). Germline V CDR1 and CDR2: SGHNT, YYREEE (reference sequence). The V and J ends lost 5 bases and 6 bases respectively, with 12 bases between them. This CDR3 has 13 residues. The CDR3 protein is CASSSRTINEQFF. The CDR3 DNA sequence: TGTGCCAGCAGTTCTCGGACTATCAATGAGCAGTTCTTC.

The chain links TRBV10-3 to TRBJ1-2, with a tentative D call TRBD1 (6 bases). The CDR3 loop spans 14 amino acids. Trimming took 4 bases from V and 4 from J, leaving 13 bases between them. CDR1 and CDR2 (germline): ENHRY, SYGVKD. The CDR3 loop reads CAISGQTGSYGYTF. The CDR3 DNA is TGTGCCATCAGTGGACAAACAGGGAGCTATGGCTACACCTTC.

The chain uses TRBV7-3 and TRBJ1-2; 10 nucleotides agree with TRBD1. CDR3 length: 14 residues. V trimming: 0 bases; J trimming: 9 bases; junction bases outside the gene matches: 4. Germline V gene data show CDR1 as SGHTA and CDR2 as FQGTGA. The CDR3 sequence is CASSLTGTGDRYTF. CDR3 in DNA: TGTGCCAGCAGCTTAACTGGGACAGGGGATCGCTACACCTTC.

V is TRBV7-2 and J is TRBJ2-5, with 15 bases aligning to TRBD2. The V segment lost 0 bases and the J segment 0 bases; nucleotides outside the gene matches: 8. Germline CDR1 and CDR2: SGHTA and FQGNSA. CDR3 length equals 20 residues. DNA of the CDR3: TGTGCCAGCAGCTTAGCGGGGACTAGCGGGGGGCCTGTGGACCAAGAGACCCAGTACTTC. Encoded protein: CASSLAGTSGGPVDQETQYF.

This clone was seen just once. The rearrangement joins TRBV4-3 to TRBJ2-1; 7 nucleotides agree with TRBD1. Trimming took 4 bases from V and 8 from J; bases not matched to a gene: 14. Germline CDR1 and CDR2: LGHNA and YSLEER. The CDR3 spans 16 residues. The CDR3 protein is CASSRRTSLTGDEQFF. CDR3 in DNA: TGCGCCAGCAGCCGCCGAACTAGTCTCACAGGGGATGAGCAGTTCTTC.

V and J are TRBV4-3 and TRBJ1-1, with 7 bases lining up with TRBD1. CDR1 and CDR2 (germline): LGHNA, YSLEER. The CDR3 has 17 residues. V shed 0 bases and J 0 bases; nucleotides not matched to a gene: 7. CDR3 in DNA: TGCGCCAGCAGCCAAGATTGGGAAGACAGGGTGAACACTGAAGCTTTCTTT. Protein sequence: CASSQDWEDRVNTEAFF.

The V and J genes are TRBV7-6 and TRBJ2-6; a possible D gene is TRBD1 (6 bases). V lost 1 base and J lost 2, with 6 bases in between. The CDR3 spans 15 residues. Germline V gene data show CDR1 as SGHVS and CDR2 as FNYEAQ. The CDR3 DNA reads TGTGCCAGCAGCTTAGGGACAGCTGGGGCCAACGTCCTGACTTTC. It codes for CASSLGTAGANVLTF.

The chain employs TRBV7-2 and TRBJ1-1; 7 nucleotides align to TRBD1. The germline CDR1 and CDR2 sequences are SGHTA and FQGNSA. V lost 6 bases and J lost 1; bases outside the gene matches: 5. The CDR3 has 14 residues. In DNA form, the CDR3 reads TGTGCCAGCAGGCCCGGGACAGCGAACACTGAAGCTTTCTTT. It yields the protein CASRPGTANTEAFF.

The gene calls are TRBV2 and TRBJ1-2; 7 bases match TRBD1. The CDR3 covers 14 residues. CDR1 and CDR2 from the germline V gene are SNHLY and FYNNEI. V was clipped by 5 bases and J by 7 bases; unmatched bases: 10. The CDR3 DNA reads as TGTGCCAGCAGTAGGGACAGTCTCCGGGGTGGCTACACCTTC. This encodes CASSRDSLRGGYTF.

V gene TRBV10-2 combines with J gene TRBJ2-3; D is perhaps TRBD2 (6 bases). Per germline, CDR1 WSHSY and CDR2 SAAADI. Between the trimmed V and J ends, which lost 8 bases and 2 bases, there was a span of 14 bases. The CDR3 has 14 residues. The CDR3 protein is CASGSGRPTDTQYF. In DNA, the CDR3 is TGCGCCAGCGGCTCGGGGAGGCCCACAGATACGCAGTATTTT.

The gene calls are TRBV12-5 and TRBJ1-1; D is perhaps TRBD1 (6 bases). The V end lost 7 bases, the J end lost 1 base, and 10 bases lay between the germline ends. Germline loops: CDR1 LGHNT, CDR2 FRNRAP. CDR3 length equals 13 residues. The CDR3 sequence is CASEGDGNTEAFF. The CDR3 DNA sequence: TGTGCTAGTGAGGGGGACGGGAACACTGAAGCTTTCTTT.

The chain recombines TRBV6-5 with TRBJ2-7; 7 bases align to TRBD2. The V gene's germline CDR1 is MNHEY and CDR2 SVGAGI. The junction had 12 bases not matched to a gene; V was cut back by 8 bases and J by 5 bases. The CDR3 spans 14 residues. The CDR3 DNA sequence: TGTGCCAGCTCCGGGGGGTTCGGGGCTCACGAGCAGTACTTC. Protein: CASSGGFGAHEQYF.

The chain combines TRBV4-2 with TRBJ1-5, with unresolved D. Germline CDR1 LGHNA, CDR2 YNFKEQ. V lost 3 bases and J lost 7, with 16 bases in between. This CDR3 has 15 amino acids. The CDR3 DNA reads as TGTGCCAGCAGCCATTATGGGGAGGCTTCGCAGCCCCAGCATTTT. It is translated as CASSHYGEASQPQHF.

J is TRBJ2-7 and V is TRBV19; D gene unclear. The CDR3 runs to 14 residues. V lost 3 bases and J 3 bases, leaving 12 bases between the germline ends. Germline loops: CDR1 LNHDA, CDR2 SQIVND (reference sequence). CDR3 protein: CASSIRERRYEQYF. The DNA of the CDR3 is TGTGCCAGTAGTATCAGAGAGAGGCGCTACGAGCAGTACTTC.

The rearrangement uses TRBV6-5 and TRBJ1-2; D gene uncertain. Per germline, CDR1 MNHEY and CDR2 SVGAGI. Trimming took off 2 bases at V and 0 bases at J, with 10 bases between the two ends. CDR3 size: 15 residues. The chain's CDR3 is CASSYIRGANYGYTF. The CDR3, as DNA: TGTGCCAGCAGTTACATTCGGGGAGCTAACTATGGCTACACCTTC.

The chain uses TRBV5-4 and TRBJ2-3; a possible D gene is TRBD2 (5 bases). V dropped 5 bases and J dropped 7 bases, with 17 bases sitting between them. Germline CDR1 reads SGHNT; CDR2 reads YYREEE (reference sequence). The CDR3 runs 14 residues. The CDR3 sequence: CASSPSADGNTQYF. The CDR3 DNA is TGTGCCAGCAGTCCATCCGCGGACGGGAATACGCAGTATTTT.

V is TRBV7-9 and J is TRBJ1-3, with D uncertain. The CDR3 length is 17 residues. V lost 1 base and J 0 bases, leaving 13 bases between the germline ends. CDR1 and CDR2 from the germline V gene are SEHNR and FQNEAQ (reference sequence). This CDR3 is CASSLGSGGGSGNTIYF. The CDR3 DNA reads as TGTGCCAGCAGCTTAGGATCCGGAGGCGGCTCTGGAAACACCATATATTTT.

V and J are TRBV25-1 and TRBJ1-2, with a possible D match to TRBD1 (5 bases). Germline V gene lookup returns CDR1 MGHDK and CDR2 SYGVNS. V lost 3 bases to trimming and J lost 7 bases, with 21 bases between them. CDR3 length: 16 residues. The CDR3, as DNA: TGTGCCAGCAGTGACCCCCGACGTTTTGGGGCGGCTGGCTACACCTTC. Translating gives CASSDPRRFGAAGYTF.